The 21 T cell receptor beta chains below were found in one sample sequenced in a study of PD-L1 blockade in urothelial cancer. The protocol was immunoSEQ multiplex PCR, while the TCRdb copy is restricted to in-frame clones and leaves out a portion. The table has tens of thousands of clones, 84% seen once. Documented time point: pretreatment peripheral blood. Material: PBMCs, obtained around atezolizumab (anti-PD-L1) treatment. The receptor source for this set is a man between 60 and 70 years old with urothelial cancer.

V and J are TRBV7-8 and TRBJ1-1; D unresolved. Trimming stripped 5 bases from V and 5 bases from J, with 12 bases between. Germline CDR1 SGHVS, CDR2 FQNEAQ. The CDR3 runs 13 residues. In nucleotides, the CDR3 is TGTGCCAGCAGCCCCCTCACCGGGACTGAAGCTTTCTTT. This codes for CASSPLTGTEAFF.

The chain carries TRBV11-2 and TRBJ2-4, with 10 bases identical to TRBD1. The ends lost 1 base at V and 6 bases at J; junction bases unmatched: 3. There are 15 residues in the CDR3. Germline CDR1 and CDR2: SGHAT and FQNNGV. The CDR3 coding sequence is TGTGCCAGCAGCTTAGCGCGGACAGGGGGAAACATTCAGTACTTC. Translating gives CASSLARTGGNIQYF.

The genes are TRBV28 and TRBJ1-2; 10 bases align to TRBD1. Germline CDR1 and CDR2: MDHEN and SYDVKM. The CDR3 contains 14 residues. The ends lost 5 bases at V and 5 bases at J; junction bases unmatched: 5. For the CDR3, the DNA is TGTGCCAGCAGTATAGGGACAGGGGAATATGGCTACACCTTC. Protein product: CASSIGTGEYGYTF.

The chain employs TRBV9 and TRBJ2-3, with TRBD2 matching 10 bases. V lost 4 bases and J lost 1; bases outside the gene matches: 3. Germline loops: CDR1 SGDLS, CDR2 YYNGEE. This CDR3 is 15 amino acids long. The CDR3 region has the DNA TGTGCCAGCAGCCCTCTAGCGGGGGGCACAGATACGCAGTATTTT. Encoded protein: CASSPLAGGTDTQYF.

The rearrangement uses TRBV11-3 and TRBJ2-1, with a possible D match to TRBD2 (5 bases). The germline CDR1 and CDR2 sequences are SGHNT and YENEEA. This CDR3 is built from 17 residues. V lost 5 bases to trimming and J lost 2 bases, with 19 bases between them. The DNA of the CDR3 is TGTGCCAGCAGCATATCACAAGGGCTAGCCCCCTACAATGAGCAGTTCTTC. Translating it yields CASSISQGLAPYNEQFF.

V usage is TRBV10-2 and J usage is TRBJ1-1; a weak D match, TRBD1 (5 bases). V lost 2 bases and J 0 bases, leaving 16 bases between the germline ends. CDR3 length: 17 amino acids. Per germline, CDR1 WSHSY and CDR2 SAAADI. CDR3 DNA sequence: TGCGCCAGCAGTGAGCTCAGGGTAATTTCAATGAACACTGAAGCTTTCTTT. Translating gives CASSELRVISMNTEAFF.

This sequence joins TRBV7-2 and TRBJ2-7; unclear D gene. Between the trimmed V and J ends, which lost 5 bases and 0 bases, there was a span of 11 bases. CDR1 SGHTA and CDR2 FQGNSA come from the germline V gene. CDR3 length equals 14 residues. This CDR3 is CASSADWVSYEQYF. CDR3 nucleotide sequence: TGTGCCAGCAGCGCCGACTGGGTCTCCTACGAGCAGTACTTC.

This clone was recorded once. The chain combines TRBV29-1 with TRBJ2-1; D unresolved. This CDR3 contains 10 residues. The germline gives CDR1 SQVTM, CDR2 ANQGSEA. The V end lost 2 bases, the J end lost 9 bases, and 5 bases lay between the germline ends. CDR3 in DNA: TGCAGCGTTGAAAGCCCTGAGCAGTTCTTC. It translates to CSVESPEQFF.

V and J are TRBV2 and TRBJ2-7; D is unclear. The CDR3 has 11 residues. V gave up 7 bases and J gave up 4 bases, with 8 bases separating them. Germline CDR1 SNHLY, CDR2 FYNNEI. CDR3 region: CASMRLYEQYF. The CDR3 DNA sequence: TGTGCCAGCATGAGGTTGTACGAGCAGTACTTC.

The chain couples TRBV7-9 to TRBJ2-3; TRBD2 aligns across 7 bases. The CDR3 contains 15 residues. The junction had 5 bases not matched to a gene; V was cut back by 5 bases and J by 0 bases. Germline V CDR1 and CDR2: SEHNR, FQNEAQ (reference sequence). The CDR3 here is CASSPTSSSTDTQYF. Here the CDR3 DNA reads TGTGCCAGCAGCCCGACTAGCAGTAGCACAGATACGCAGTATTTT.

The chain has TRBV6-5 and TRBJ2-7, with D tentatively TRBD2 (6 bases). Trimming stripped 5 bases from V and 1 base from J, with 9 bases between. The CDR3 has 13 residues. The germline V gene encodes CDR1 MNHEY and CDR2 SVGAGI. CDR3 loop: CASSGGISYEQYF. CDR3 DNA sequence: TGTGCCAGCAGTGGGGGGATTTCCTACGAGCAGTACTTC.

CDR3 in amino acids: CASQRTPNAGEQYF. The DNA for the CDR3 is TGTGCCAGTCAACGGACACCCAACGCCGGCGAGCAGTACTTC. The chain uses TRBV2 and TRBJ2-7, with D maybe TRBD1 (5 bases). CDR3 size: 14 residues. V lost 9 bases to trimming and J lost 6 bases, with 21 bases between them. CDR1 and CDR2 from the germline V gene are SNHLY and FYNNEI.

The chain employs TRBV6-5 and TRBJ1-2, with 8 positions matching TRBD1. Germline V lookup: CDR1 MNHEY, CDR2 SVGAGI. The CDR3 has 15 residues. With V trimmed by 2 bases and J by 4 bases, 6 bases remained unmatched. The CDR3 is CASSYGQGFSYGYTF. As DNA, the CDR3 is TGTGCCAGCAGTTACGGACAGGGATTTTCCTATGGCTACACCTTC.

This rearrangement joins TRBV28 to TRBJ1-5; D possibly corresponds to TRBD1 (5 bases). The V end was cut by 8 bases, the J end by 0 bases, with 8 bases between. CDR3 size: 13 residues. In germline, CDR1 is MDHEN, CDR2 SYDVKM. The chain's CDR3 is CASQGPSNQPQHF. The CDR3 coding sequence is TGTGCCAGCCAGGGCCCTAGCAATCAGCCCCAGCATTTT.

The V gene is TRBV11-2, the J gene TRBJ1-1; possible D gene TRBD1, 6 bases. V dropped 2 bases and J dropped 1 base, with 17 bases sitting between them. This CDR3 spans 17 amino acids. CDR1 and CDR2 (germline): SGHAT, FQNNGV. This CDR3 is CASSLTFGTSRNTEAFF. The CDR3 coding sequence is TGTGCCAGCAGCTTAACCTTTGGGACATCTCGGAACACTGAAGCTTTCTTT.

This chain uses TRBV9 with TRBJ1-1; TRBD1 matches at 9 bases. There are 17 residues in the CDR3. Germline V gene lookup returns CDR1 SGDLS and CDR2 YYNGEE. The J segment lost 3 bases and the V segment lost 0 bases, leaving 9 bases of the junction unmatched. The CDR3 coding sequence is TGTGCCAGCAGCGTAGTCGGCCTACAGGGGGCGCACACTGAAGCTTTCTTT. Translated: CASSVVGLQGAHTEAFF.

The rearrangement uses TRBV29-1 and TRBJ2-7; 8 nucleotides agree with TRBD1. The ends lost 4 bases at V and 6 bases at J; junction bases unmatched: 5. The CDR3 is 12 residues long. Germline V gene lookup returns CDR1 SQVTM and CDR2 ANQGSEA. CDR3 sequence (DNA): TGCAGCGTTGTAGGGCAGGGGGCCGAGCAGTACTTC. This gives the protein CSVVGQGAEQYF.

This clone was recorded once. The chain carries TRBV7-9 and TRBJ1-3, with 9 positions matching TRBD1. The V segment lost 5 bases and the J segment 3 bases; nucleotides outside the gene matches: 5. Germline assignment: CDR1 SEHNR and CDR2 FQNEAQ (reference sequence). The CDR3 is 15 residues long. In DNA, the CDR3 is TGTGCCAGCAGCCTGGGACAGGGTAATGGAAACACCATATATTTT. It encodes CASSLGQGNGNTIYF.

This clone was detected once. The chain combines TRBV19 with TRBJ2-5, with 8 bases identical to TRBD1. Germline values: CDR1 LNHDA, CDR2 SQIVND (reference sequence). The CDR3 contains 17 residues. V shed 2 bases, J shed 2 bases, and the junction held 10 bases outside the gene matches. The CDR3 loop is CASSIPRTGLTQETQYF. The CDR3 DNA is TGTGCCAGTAGTATACCCAGGACAGGGCTCACTCAAGAGACCCAGTACTTC.

The chain links TRBV7-2 to TRBJ1-5; a possible D gene is TRBD1 (5 bases). The CDR3 has 14 residues. Trimming removed 5 bases at V and 2 bases at J, with 10 bases between. The germline V gene has CDR1 SGHTA and CDR2 FQGNSA. The CDR3 DNA reads as TGTGCCAGCAGCCGGACAACGGGCAATCAGCCCCAGCATTTT. Its translation: CASSRTTGNQPQHF. The full variable domain, in which reference TRBV7-2 and TRBJ1-5 provide the parts outside the CDR3, is GAGVSQSPSNKVTEKGKDVELRCDPISGHTALYWYRQSLGQGLEFLIYFQGNSAPDKSGLPSDRFSAERTGGSVSTLTIQRTQQEDSAVYLCASSRTTGNQPQHFGDGTRLSIL.

The chain joins TRBV30 to TRBJ2-7, with D possibly matching TRBD2 (5 bases). There are 13 residues in the CDR3. Trimming pared 0 bases from V and 0 bases from J, leaving 6 bases between. The V gene's germline CDR1 is GTSNPN and CDR2 SVGIG (reference sequence). The CDR3 here is CAWSVEGSYEQYF. The CDR3 DNA sequence: TGTGCCTGGAGTGTAGAGGGCTCCTACGAGCAGTACTTC.